This TCR beta chain was observed in a study of cytomegalovirus exposure and HLA in healthy donors (TCRdb year 2017). Some background on the complete study: In an earlier analysis of approximately 640 of the donors, 250 to 350 Gb of sequence data and some 120 million unique TCR beta sequences from roughly 190 million T cells were reported. About 280 gigabases of sequencing data and approximately 80 million unique TCR sequences were included in an early release covering 550 to 650 HLA-typed donors. Of the approximately 400 genotyped donors, around 81% fell in the genetic ancestry cluster associated with self-reported Caucasian donors. The aim of the study was to test whether cataloging public T cell receptors could identify signatures of past pathogen exposure. The T cell repertoires of 666 subjects were profiled by immunosequencing and related to cytomegalovirus serostatus. Along with the approximately 650-subject first cohort, a separate validation cohort of over a hundred different subjects was used. The study combined high-throughput TCR immunosequencing, statistical association of individual TCRs with disease status, and machine learning to predict cytomegalovirus infection status. A later analysis re-analyzed previously published TCR beta repertoires from roughly 630 donors and added high-resolution HLA genotyping to study TCR occurrence patterns. In the later analysis, no new phenotypic data were used to find candidate immune exposures; instead, reliance was placed on TCR beta sequences and their occurrence across donors. An earlier analysis of 587 of the donors used high-throughput TCR beta sequencing to judge whether each TCR beta V gene segment behaved as functional or pseudogenic. Donor age, sex, ethnicity and CMV serostatus were compiled together with the repertoire data. Genome-wide SNP genotypes for about three fifths of the roughly 670 donors were used in a later genetic analysis, which treated that subset as a discovery cohort. All discovery cohort repertoires had been generated using a single sequencing platform. Class I and class II HLA loci were covered by the typing at four-digit resolution. Typing coverage varied by locus: roughly 620-640 donors for A, B, C, DRB1 and DQB1; approximately 520 for DQA1; some 610 for DPA1; under 490 for DPB1. Roughly five DR-DQ haplotypes were treated as single units for association and clustering because of strong linkage in the cohort. Among about 400 genotyped donors of the cohort, an average of approximately 200,000 unique TCR beta nucleotide sequences was sequenced per donor, of which about 19% were non-productive.

The cohort comprised more than 550 healthy bone marrow donors. At the time of sampling, all cohort members were nominally healthy, though unrecorded immune exposures were likely present. The donor was CMV seropositive and was included in the group of 290 or so seropositive cohort members. Each donor provided a peripheral blood sample, and peripheral blood mononuclear cells were used for TCR beta sequencing. Genomic DNA extraction from the blood cell samples was performed with the Qiagen DNeasy Blood Extraction Kit. The protocol used for the library was the immunoSEQ multiplex PCR assay. The multiplex PCR relied on a mix of 60 forward primers for TCR Vbeta segments and 13 reverse primers for TCR Jbeta segments. The CDR3 region of rearranged TCR beta genes was amplified from genomic DNA with a multiplex PCR assay. On the Illumina HiSeq System, the amplified TCR beta libraries were sequenced as 87-base-pair reads. Concerning the study's data processing: Across the 600 to 700 repertoires, a later analysis counted some 81 million unique TCR beta chains, 9.5 million to 13 million of which were shared by at least two donors. A nearest-neighbor algorithm error-corrected the raw reads and collapsed the reads into unique sequences, merging closely related sequences to remove PCR and sequencing errors. Alignment of CDR3 sequences to IMGT reference sequences was used to assign V, D and J gene segments. For a sequence to be retained, a match of at least six nucleotides to both a V gene segment and a J gene segment was required. A rearrangement was called productive if the CDR3 had no stop codons and remained in frame with V and J, and every other rearrangement was called non-productive. CDR3 was defined according to IMGT convention as the region running from the second conserved V-encoded cysteine to the conserved J-encoded phenylalanine. The earlier analysis of approximately 500 of the donors excluded sequences that lacked an unambiguous match to a single V gene segment. An earlier analysis of approximately 590 of the donors called V segments functional above 56.7% productive rearrangements and segregating when the between-donor standard deviation exceeded 5%. A statistical classification framework was built for diagnosing cytomegalovirus status from the catalog of TCR beta chain sequences. In a later analysis, TCR nucleotide sequences were compared against IMGT/GENE-DB human TR gene sequences so that V and J genes could be assigned. A later analysis assigned CDR3 sequences and most-parsimonious VDJ recombination scenarios with the TCRdist pipeline. In a later analysis, each TCR beta chain was defined by its CDR3 amino acid sequence together with its V-gene family, and reads lacking a unique V-gene family were excluded. In a later analysis, approximately 640 highly shared, low-generation-probability nucleotide sequences were removed to address suspected cross-contamination and a sequencing artifact. In a later analysis, a clonal expansion index was calculated for each public chain from normalized within-repertoire ranks of inferred template counts. In a later analysis, generation probabilities were computed using a VDJ recombination model fitted to out-of-frame rearrangements, and the results were checked against IGoR. A later analysis scored TCR-TCR, TCR-HLA and TCR-CMV co-occurrence with hypergeometric tests, applying a repertoire-size bias correction to TCR pairs. A later analysis estimated false discovery rates by permuting HLA or CMV assignments 20 times. In a later analysis, co-occurring TCRs were grouped using DBSCAN, with TCRdist sequence similarity added in when clustering inside HLA-allele-positive subsets. Co-occurrence clustering excluded repertoires with fewer than 30,000 or more than 120,000 public chains, plus five with anomalous nucleotide sharing. Drawn from immuneACCESS, this table holds only the in-frame rearrangements with V and J called that TCRdb kept. Clones are partly lost; checked studies trace under half to an unresolved V gene and leave the rest unexplained. V, J and clone size are taken as reported in that table, and D and trimming were inferred from the DNA itself. The sample table contains around 99,000 clones; only one count was recorded for roughly 70% of them. The ten top clones hold around 5.4% of the sample.

Sequences SGHTA (CDR1) and FQGTGA (CDR2) are obtained from the germline V gene. V is trimmed back by 6 bases and J by 2 bases, and the junction contains 3 bases that no gene match accounts for. From its cysteine to its phenylalanine, the CDR3 spans 15 amino acids. This entry keeps only the CDR3 DNA: 45 bases, framed from base 1. Paper-wide results and their limitations: Specific HLA alleles were associated with 15,000 to 20,000 TCR beta sequences at a false discovery rate of 0.05 in a later analysis. Most CMV-associated TCR beta chains appeared to be HLA-restricted in a later analysis, and the HLA associations seemed to be driven largely by CMV exposure. Some IMGT-functional V segments, including TRBV6-2 and TRBV6-3, could not be told apart with the 87-base-pair reads, so those segments were excluded. Only TCR beta chains were sequenced in this cohort, and the absence of alpha or paired-chain data limited detectable features. Compared with equally common non-associated chains, HLA-associated TCR beta chains in a later analysis were more clonally expanded and had lower generation probabilities. Because HLA typing was unavailable for some donors at each locus, only the typed subset was used in association tests. Correlated functional status among segregating V segments might reflect linkage disequilibrium, but an unknown experimental factor could not be ruled out. Cytomegalovirus status was reported to be diagnosed by the classifier with high specificity and sensitivity in both the original and validation cohorts. In a later analysis, TCR association rates were found to vary across HLA loci, with the most associated TCRs seen for DRB1 alleles and the fewest for HLA-C alleles. Presence/absence analyses assumed roughly uniform sequencing depth across donors, an assumption that may not hold. Most TCR sequences were seen in very few donors, while some public TCRs were found in many individuals. The study listed 164 TCR beta chains as associated with cytomegalovirus. A further reported finding was that TCR beta sequences accurately predicted the HLA-A and HLA-B alleles for most subjects in the first cohort. A group of highly shared sequence variants was considered likely to be a technical artifact of the sequencing pipeline. Because counts were too low, approximately 18 rarely observed V segments, including chromosome 9 orphons, were excluded from the earlier analysis of 587 of the donors. Immune exposure information for the cohort was limited to CMV serostatus. Strong co-occurrence of HLA alleles, especially DR and DQ, made assigning TCR associations to individual alleles difficult. In a later genetic analysis, fewer N-insertions in productive TCRs were reported among donors in an Asian-associated ancestry cluster than the 666-donor mean. V-gene and J-gene trimming of TCR beta chains was associated with a missense DCLRE1C variant in a later genetic analysis, and the association was replicated in an independent cohort. The authors suggested that the approach could potentially be extended to other disease states and immunological phenotypes. Several of the top co-occurrence clusters appeared to be linked to parvovirus B19, influenza, CMV and Epstein-Barr virus, according to a later analysis. An earlier analysis of approximately 570 of the donors showed that most TCR beta V segments appeared in productive rearrangements either about 87% or about 30% of the time, which broadly matched IMGT annotations. Three of the identified cytomegalovirus-associated TCR beta chains were confirmed in vitro to be specific for cytomegalovirus antigens.

This clone was detected once. Its antigen remains undetermined. One base away there is no much larger clone; base qualities are not given. The chain was built from TRBV7-3 and TRBJ2-2, and TRBD2 aligns with 10 junction nucleotides. The receptor's source is a woman in her 70s in good health and CMV-seropositive. Sequencing used PBMCs. In nucleotide form, the sequence is TGTGCCAGCAGATTAGCGGGGGGAAACACCGGGGAGCTGTTTTTT. Its translation reads: CASRLAGGNTGELFF.